The 3 T cell receptor beta chains below all came from one sample that was sequenced in a study of lung T cells in sarcoidosis with Löfgren's syndrome. TCRdb independently ran MiXCR on the reads; one entry per CDR3 protein. Of 55,000 to 80,000 distinct CDR3 sequences in the sample, approximately 22% were seen once. Sequencing was done on a sample of CD4+ T cells from PBMCs. All receptors derive from a human donor with sarcoidosis (Löfgren's syndrome or another form), or a control subject (not recorded which).

This clonotype was observed a few times. This chain links TRBV6-6 with TRBJ1-2; D perhaps matches TRBD1 (5 bases). Between the trimmed V and J ends, which lost 2 bases and 4 bases, there was a span of 8 bases. Germline CDR1 MNHNY, CDR2 SVGAGI (reference sequence). The CDR3 is made up of 13 amino acids. CDR3 residues: CASSYEGTYGYTF. The CDR3 DNA sequence: TGTGCCAGCAGTTACGAGGGGACCTATGGCTACACCTTC.

This clonotype was seen at least ten times. CDR3 coding DNA: TGTGCCAGCAGTTACAGACTAAATGAGCAGTTCTTC. Translating gives CASSYRLNEQFF. The rearrangement joins TRBV6-2 or TRBV6-3 to TRBJ2-1; tentatively, D is TRBD2 (5 bases). V was clipped by 2 bases and J by 7 bases, with 6 bases between them. Looked up from germline, CDR1 is MNHEY and CDR2 is SVGEGT. The length of the CDR3 is 12 residues.

This chain links TRBV19 with TRBJ1-1; weak D call: TRBD1 (5 bases). The CDR3 covers 15 residues. V dropped 6 bases and J dropped 4 bases, with 18 bases sitting between them. Per the germline V gene, CDR1 is LNHDA and CDR2 is SQIVND (reference sequence). CDR3 in DNA: TGTGCCAGTAGCACCTCTCCGGGGCTGACCACTGAAGCTTTCTTT. Residues: CASSTSPGLTTEAFF.